The 27 T cell receptor beta chains below come from one sample, sequenced in a study of shared clonotypes between healthy human individuals. It was CD45RO-negative cells, positively selected for CCR7, that made up naive CD8 cells, with terminally differentiated effector memory CD45RA+ cells excluded. The method was immunoSEQ multiplex PCR; TCRdb's version includes in-frame clones alone and lacks a portion of them. This sample carries hundreds of thousands of clones, approximately 95% of them seen once, and the ten largest clones take approximately 0.11%. Input material: naive CD8+ T cells sorted from blood. Every receptor here comes from a woman in her twenties or thirties in good health.

A remark on this clone: Other DNA sequences in the same sample also yield this CDR3. This chain joins TRBV5-6 and TRBJ1-5; no clear D gene. V lost 2 bases and J lost 4, with 7 bases in between. The V gene's germline CDR1 is SGHDT and CDR2 YYEEEE. The CDR3 is made up of 13 amino acids. In DNA, the CDR3 is TGTGCCAGCAGCTTTTGGGGAAATCAGCCCCAGCATTTT. Translating it yields CASSFWGNQPQHF.

The rearrangement uses TRBV18 and TRBJ2-7, with D uncertain. V was shortened by 3 bases and J by 4 bases, with 10 bases between the two germline ends. The CDR3 length is 13 residues. Germline CDR1 reads KGHSH; CDR2 reads LQKENI. The CDR3 sequence is CASSPFRKYEQYF. CDR3 in DNA: TGTGCCAGCTCACCTTTTCGTAAGTACGAGCAGTACTTC.

As DNA, the CDR3 is TGTGCCTGGAGTGTACAGACGAACACTGAAGCTTTCTTT. Translated: CAWSVQTNTEAFF. The gene calls are TRBV30 and TRBJ1-1; D is unclear. Trimming left V 0 bases short and J 1 base short, with 6 bases between. The CDR3 length is 13 residues. Germline CDR1 reads GTSNPN; CDR2 reads SVGIG (reference sequence). Drawing the rest from reference TRBV30 and TRBJ1-1, the complete variable domain is SQTIHQWPATLVQPVGSPLSLECTVEGTSNPNLYWYRQAAGRGLQLLFYSVGIGQISSEVPQNLSASRPQDRQFILSSKKLLLSDSGFYLCAWSVQTNTEAFFGQGTRLTVV.

This chain links TRBV12-5 with TRBJ1-2; 7 bases match TRBD1. Per the germline V gene, CDR1 is LGHNT and CDR2 is FRNRAP. Losses at the gene ends were 6 bases for V and 4 bases for J; bases not matched to a gene: 8. The CDR3 length is 14 residues. DNA of the CDR3: TGTGCTAGTGGACCTCCGGGACAGAGCTATGGCTACACCTTC. Protein sequence: CASGPPGQSYGYTF.

The chain employs TRBV4-1 and TRBJ2-1; unclear D gene. CDR3 size: 19 residues. Trimming pared 4 bases from V and 4 bases from J, leaving 26 bases between. Germline loops: CDR1 MGHRA, CDR2 YSYEKL. The CDR3 loop reads CASSLSEPSRASFYNEQFF. CDR3 coding DNA: TGCGCCAGCAGCCTCTCGGAGCCCTCACGCGCATCCTTTTACAATGAGCAGTTCTTC.

About this clone itself: This same CDR3 is encoded by further DNA sequences in the sample. The chain joins TRBV28 to TRBJ2-5; no definite D call. This CDR3 has 11 residues. V lost 3 bases and J 5 bases, leaving 4 bases between the germline ends. CDR1 MDHEN and CDR2 SYDVKM come from the germline V gene. In DNA form, the CDR3 reads TGTGCCAGCAGTTTTAGGGAGACCCAGTACTTC. It codes for CASSFRETQYF.

The chain is built from TRBV29-1 and TRBJ2-6, with TRBD2 matching 10 bases. The CDR3 has 18 residues. The V and J ends lost 4 bases and 1 base, in that order; junction bases with no gene match: 10. From germline, CDR1 is SQVTM and CDR2 ANQGSEA. CDR3 sequence reads: CSVVGRASGSSGANVLTF. The CDR3 region has the DNA TGCAGCGTTGTTGGTCGCGCTAGCGGGAGTTCTGGGGCCAACGTCCTGACTTTC.

This sequence joins TRBV19 and TRBJ2-7, with 9 bases that match TRBD2. The V gene's germline CDR1 is LNHDA and CDR2 SQIVND (reference sequence). CDR3 length: 15 amino acids. Trimming removed 5 bases from V and 1 base from J; junction bases left unmatched: 6. This chain's CDR3 is CASSSALAGSYEQYF. The CDR3 DNA is TGTGCCAGTAGTTCCGCGCTAGCGGGATCCTACGAGCAGTACTTC.

The V and J genes are TRBV11-2 and TRBJ2-7; D uncertain. The CDR3 covers 13 residues. Germline V gene lookup returns CDR1 SGHAT and CDR2 FQNNGV. With 1 base removed from V and 3 bases from J, the gap between germline ends came to 7 bases. The CDR3 is CASSLGTHYEQYF. The CDR3 DNA reads TGTGCCAGCAGCTTAGGTACCCACTACGAGCAGTACTTC.

This chain joins TRBV28 and TRBJ1-5; the match to TRBD1 covers 7 bases. The ends lost 7 bases at V and 1 base at J; junction bases unmatched: 7. The CDR3 covers 15 residues. Germline CDR1 reads MDHEN; CDR2 reads SYDVKM. DNA for the CDR3: TGTGCCAGCACTGAGACAGGGCTCAGCAATCAGCCCCAGCATTTT. It yields the protein CASTETGLSNQPQHF.

The rearrangement uses TRBV2 and TRBJ1-1, with D possibly matching TRBD1 (6 bases). The V gene lost 1 base and the J gene lost 7 bases, with 10 bases spanning the gap. The CDR3 sequence is 13 residues long. Germline V gives CDR1 SNHLY, CDR2 FYNNEI. The CDR3 DNA is TGTGCCAGCAGTGAAGAGGGGGTCGGTGAAGCTTTCTTT. Protein sequence: CASSEEGVGEAFF.

This clone was counted once. This rearrangement joins TRBV10-3 to TRBJ2-7; 7 nucleotides match TRBD1. The junction had 8 bases not matched to a gene; V was cut back by 8 bases and J by 1 base. The CDR3 consists of 14 residues. Germline-derived CDR1 and CDR2 are ENHRY and SYGVKD. The CDR3 bases are TGTGCCATCGCCCCCGGGGACAGATCCTACGAGCAGTACTTC. Translated, it gives CAIAPGDRSYEQYF.

The rearrangement joins TRBV4-1 to TRBJ2-5; the D is unclear. The J call may be wrong; the DNA end is better matched by TRBJ2-7. The CDR3 consists of 14 residues. CDR1 MGHRA and CDR2 YSYEKL come from the germline V gene. In DNA, the CDR3 is TGCGCCAGCAGCGGCCCCACTGGGCTCTACGAGCAGTACTTC. Residues: CASSGPTGLYEQYF.

This chain uses TRBV5-1 with TRBJ2-1, with 12 positions matching TRBD2. This CDR3 spans 16 amino acids. The trim removed 0 bases at V and 8 bases at J, leaving 6 bases unmatched. CDR1 and CDR2 (germline): SGHRS, YFSETQ. CDR3 residues: CASSLGLAGVKDEQFF. CDR3 coding DNA: TGCGCCAGCAGCTTGGGACTAGCGGGAGTAAAGGATGAGCAGTTCTTC.

CDR3 DNA sequence: TGTGCCAGCAGTTCCGCGGGAGCCTACGAGCAGTACTTC. It codes for CASSSAGAYEQYF. This chain uses TRBV5-6 with TRBJ2-5; 7 bases map to TRBD2. The DNA end favors TRBJ2-7, so the J call may be wrong. The CDR3 is 13 residues long. Germline-derived CDR1 and CDR2 are SGHDT and YYEEEE.

The chain combines TRBV27 with TRBJ2-1; 10 nucleotides match TRBD1. With 0 bases clipped from V and 8 bases from J, the junction kept 7 bases outside the gene matches. CDR1 MNHEY and CDR2 SMNVEV come from the germline V gene (reference sequence). This CDR3 is 16 amino acids long. The CDR3 sequence is CASSLSPGTGVHEQFF. CDR3 coding DNA: TGTGCCAGCAGTTTATCTCCCGGGACAGGGGTACATGAGCAGTTCTTC.

The chain has TRBV27 and TRBJ1-1; 12 bases are shared with TRBD1. The CDR3 is made up of 15 amino acids. The J segment lost 5 bases and the V segment lost 3 bases, leaving 4 bases of the junction unmatched. From germline, CDR1 is MNHEY and CDR2 SMNVEV (reference sequence). The CDR3 nucleotides read TGTGCCAGCAGTTTTGGGACAGGGGGCGGGACTGAAGCTTTCTTT. Protein product: CASSFGTGGGTEAFF.

V gene TRBV9 combines with J gene TRBJ1-1; unclear D gene. The germline V gene has CDR1 SGDLS and CDR2 YYNGEE. Trimming pared 0 bases from V and 1 base from J, leaving 7 bases between. The CDR3 is 14 residues long. In nucleotides, the CDR3 is TGTGCCAGCAGCGTAGCTGACGGGAACACTGAAGCTTTCTTT. As protein: CASSVADGNTEAFF.

The chain employs TRBV11-2 and TRBJ1-3; D remains ambiguous. Trimming took 3 bases from V and 0 from J, leaving 6 bases between them. The CDR3 loop spans 14 amino acids. Germline CDR1 is SGHAT and CDR2 is FQNNGV. This CDR3 reads CASSFGDSGNTIYF. DNA of the CDR3: TGTGCCAGCAGCTTCGGCGACTCTGGAAACACCATATATTTT.

The chain employs TRBV19 and TRBJ1-1, with 8 bases fitting TRBD1. Germline V lookup: CDR1 LNHDA, CDR2 SQIVND (reference sequence). This CDR3 contains 12 residues. Germline trimming cut 7 bases from V and 4 bases from J; bases unmatched to any gene: 2. The DNA for the CDR3 is TGTGCCAGTAAGACAGGGGCCACTGAAGCTTTCTTT. As protein: CASKTGATEAFF.

V is TRBV7-8 and J is TRBJ2-7; D unclear. CDR1 and CDR2 (germline): SGHVS, FQNEAQ. The CDR3 covers 15 residues. Trimming shortened V by 5 bases and J by 4 bases, and 18 bases separated the two germline ends. CDR3 protein: CASSEMIVGEYEQYF. CDR3 sequence (DNA): TGTGCCAGCAGCGAAATGATTGTTGGTGAATACGAGCAGTACTTC.

The chain links TRBV7-9 to TRBJ2-7, with TRBD1 as a possible D gene (6 bases). Deletions cut 5 bases from V and 3 bases from J, with 17 bases between. This CDR3 comprises 15 residues. CDR1 SEHNR and CDR2 FQNEAQ come from the germline V gene (reference sequence). CDR3 nucleotides: TGTGCCAGCAGCCTAGGGCACAGGGCGAGCTACGAGCAGTACTTC. This codes for CASSLGHRASYEQYF.

The chain employs TRBV27 and TRBJ2-7, with D possibly being TRBD2 (5 bases). The CDR3 covers 13 residues. Germline CDR1 is MNHEY and CDR2 is SMNVEV (reference sequence). V was cut by 7 bases and J by 6 bases, with 16 bases left in between. The CDR3 here is CASTLGPGTEQYF. As DNA, the CDR3 is TGTGCCAGCACCTTGGGTCCGGGAACCGAGCAGTACTTC.

The chain links TRBV27 to TRBJ1-6; no firm D call. V was pared by 3 bases and J by 9 bases, with 12 bases between. The germline CDR1 and CDR2 sequences are MNHEY and SMNVEV (reference sequence). The CDR3 is 14 amino acids. The CDR3 sequence is CASSFVQAGSPLHF. CDR3 coding DNA: TGTGCCAGCAGTTTTGTCCAGGCCGGTTCACCCCTCCACTTT.

The chain uses TRBV9 and TRBJ1-1; D perhaps matches TRBD1 (5 bases). V lost 4 bases to trimming and J lost 1 base, with 11 bases between them. Per the germline V gene, CDR1 is SGDLS and CDR2 is YYNGEE. The CDR3 sequence is 14 residues long. CDR3 coding DNA: TGTGCCAGCAGCTTCCTAAGGGGGAACACTGAAGCTTTCTTT. Translating gives CASSFLRGNTEAFF.

The chain joins TRBV9 to TRBJ2-7; 7 positions agree with TRBD2. CDR1 and CDR2 from the germline V gene are SGDLS and YYNGEE. The CDR3 runs 15 residues. V was clipped by 0 bases and J by 0 bases; unmatched bases: 3. CDR3 coding DNA: TGTGCCAGCAGCGTAGCGTCTAGCGGCTCCTACGAGCAGTACTTC. Encoded protein: CASSVASSGSYEQYF.

The chain employs TRBV19 and TRBJ1-5; 7 nucleotides agree with TRBD1. The CDR3 consists of 15 residues. Trimming removed 3 bases from V and 6 bases from J; junction bases left unmatched: 8. Germline V gene lookup returns CDR1 LNHDA and CDR2 SQIVND (reference sequence). In DNA form, the CDR3 reads TGTGCCAGTAGTATTCTCGACAGGGTGGGTCAGCCCCAGCATTTT. Encoded protein: CASSILDRVGQPQHF.